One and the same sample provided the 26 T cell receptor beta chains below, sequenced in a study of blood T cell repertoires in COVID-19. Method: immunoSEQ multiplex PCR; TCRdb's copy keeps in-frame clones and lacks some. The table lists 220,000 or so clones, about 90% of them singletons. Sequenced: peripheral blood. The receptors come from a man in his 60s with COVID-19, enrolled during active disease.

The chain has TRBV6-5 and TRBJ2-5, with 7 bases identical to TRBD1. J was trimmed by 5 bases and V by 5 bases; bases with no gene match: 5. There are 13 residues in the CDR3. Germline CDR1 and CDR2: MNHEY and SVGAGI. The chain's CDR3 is CASSTTGFETQYF. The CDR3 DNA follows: TGTGCCAGCAGTACGACAGGGTTTGAGACCCAGTACTTC.

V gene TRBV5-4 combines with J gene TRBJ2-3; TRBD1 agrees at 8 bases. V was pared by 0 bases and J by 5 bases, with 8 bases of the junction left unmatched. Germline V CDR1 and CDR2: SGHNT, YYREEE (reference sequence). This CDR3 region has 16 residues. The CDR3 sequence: CASSLGSGGWVDTQYF. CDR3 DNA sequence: TGTGCCAGCAGCTTGGGGTCAGGGGGCTGGGTAGATACGCAGTATTTT.

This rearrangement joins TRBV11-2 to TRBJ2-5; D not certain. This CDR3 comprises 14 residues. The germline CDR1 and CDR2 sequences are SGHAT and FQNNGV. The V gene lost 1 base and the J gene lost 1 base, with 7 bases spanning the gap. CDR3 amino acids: CASSLGPSQETQYF. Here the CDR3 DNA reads TGTGCCAGCAGCTTAGGTCCCAGCCAAGAGACCCAGTACTTC.

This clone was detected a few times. The chain's CDR3 is CASSVAVSSYNEQFF. As DNA, the CDR3 is TGTGCCAGCAGCGTAGCTGTGAGCTCCTACAATGAGCAGTTCTTC. The chain has TRBV9 and TRBJ2-1; unclear D gene. The germline V and J ends were trimmed by 0 bases and 0 bases, with 7 bases remaining between them. CDR1 and CDR2 from the germline V gene are SGDLS and YYNGEE. The CDR3 loop spans 15 amino acids.

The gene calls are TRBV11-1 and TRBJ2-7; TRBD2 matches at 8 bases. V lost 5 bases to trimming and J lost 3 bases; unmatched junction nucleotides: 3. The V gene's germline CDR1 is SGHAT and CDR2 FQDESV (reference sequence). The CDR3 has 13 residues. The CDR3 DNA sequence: TGTGCCAGCAGCCCGGGGGGGGACTACGAGCAGTACTTC. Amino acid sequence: CASSPGGDYEQYF.

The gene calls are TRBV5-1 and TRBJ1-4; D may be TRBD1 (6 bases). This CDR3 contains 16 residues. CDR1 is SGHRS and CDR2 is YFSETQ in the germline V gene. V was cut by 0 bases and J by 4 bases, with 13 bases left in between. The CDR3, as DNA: TGCGCCAGCAGCTTGGGGTCCGCCAGGGGTAATGAAAAACTGTTTTTT. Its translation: CASSLGSARGNEKLFF.

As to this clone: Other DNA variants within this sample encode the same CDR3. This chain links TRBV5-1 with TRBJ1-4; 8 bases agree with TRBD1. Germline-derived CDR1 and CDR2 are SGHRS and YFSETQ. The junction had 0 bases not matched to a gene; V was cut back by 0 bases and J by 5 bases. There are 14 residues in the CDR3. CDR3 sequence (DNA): TGCGCCAGCAGCTTGGGGACAGGGAATGAAAAACTGTTTTTT. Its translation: CASSLGTGNEKLFF.

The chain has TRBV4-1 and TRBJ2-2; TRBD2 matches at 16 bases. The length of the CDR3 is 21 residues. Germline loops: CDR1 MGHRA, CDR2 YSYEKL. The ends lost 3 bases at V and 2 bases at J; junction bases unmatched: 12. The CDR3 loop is CASSQPGLAGGPGGNTGELFF. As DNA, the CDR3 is TGCGCCAGCAGCCAGCCGGGACTAGCGGGAGGGCCGGGGGGAAACACCGGGGAGCTGTTTTTT.

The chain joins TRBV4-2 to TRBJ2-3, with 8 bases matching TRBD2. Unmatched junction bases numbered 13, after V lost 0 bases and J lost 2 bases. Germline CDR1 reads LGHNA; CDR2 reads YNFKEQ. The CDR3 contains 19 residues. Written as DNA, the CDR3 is TGTGCCAGCAGCCAAGATGCGAAGCGGGGGATGAGTATCACAGATACGCAGTATTTT. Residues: CASSQDAKRGMSITDTQYF.

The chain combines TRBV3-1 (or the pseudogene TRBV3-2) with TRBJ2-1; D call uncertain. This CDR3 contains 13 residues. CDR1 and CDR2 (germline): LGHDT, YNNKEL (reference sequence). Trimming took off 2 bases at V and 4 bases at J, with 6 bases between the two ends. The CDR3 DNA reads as TGTGCCAGCAGCCAACCGAGTTACAATGAGCAGTTCTTC. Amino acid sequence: CASSQPSYNEQFF.

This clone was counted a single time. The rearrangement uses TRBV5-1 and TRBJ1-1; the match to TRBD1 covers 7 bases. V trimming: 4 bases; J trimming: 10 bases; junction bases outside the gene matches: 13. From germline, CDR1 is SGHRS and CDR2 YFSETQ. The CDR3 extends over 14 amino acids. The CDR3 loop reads CASSPGDSEFAAFF. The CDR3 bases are TGCGCCAGCAGCCCCGGGGACAGCGAATTCGCAGCTTTCTTT.

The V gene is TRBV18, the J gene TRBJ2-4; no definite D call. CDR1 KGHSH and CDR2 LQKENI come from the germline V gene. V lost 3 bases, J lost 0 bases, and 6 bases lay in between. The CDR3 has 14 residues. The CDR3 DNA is TGTGCCAGCTCACCGGCATTAGCCAAAAACATTCAGTACTTC. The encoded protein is CASSPALAKNIQYF. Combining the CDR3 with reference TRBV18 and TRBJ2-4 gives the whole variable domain NAGVMQNPRHLVRRRGQEARLRCSPMKGHSHVYWYRQLPEEGLKFMVYLQKENIIDESGMPKERFSAEFPKEGPSILRIQQVVRGDSAAYFCASSPALAKNIQYFGAGTRLSVL.

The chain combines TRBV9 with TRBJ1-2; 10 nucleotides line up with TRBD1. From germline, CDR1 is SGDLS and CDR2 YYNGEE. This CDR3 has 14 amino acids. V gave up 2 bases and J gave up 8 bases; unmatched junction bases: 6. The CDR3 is CASSVGTGVWGYTF. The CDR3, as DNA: TGTGCCAGCAGCGTCGGGACAGGGGTTTGGGGCTACACCTTC.

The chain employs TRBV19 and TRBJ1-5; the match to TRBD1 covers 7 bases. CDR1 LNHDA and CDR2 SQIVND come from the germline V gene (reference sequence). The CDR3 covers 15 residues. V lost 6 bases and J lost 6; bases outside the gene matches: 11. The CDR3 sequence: CASRRGTAEIQPQHF. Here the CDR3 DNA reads TGTGCCAGTAGACGCGGGACAGCCGAGATTCAGCCCCAGCATTTT.

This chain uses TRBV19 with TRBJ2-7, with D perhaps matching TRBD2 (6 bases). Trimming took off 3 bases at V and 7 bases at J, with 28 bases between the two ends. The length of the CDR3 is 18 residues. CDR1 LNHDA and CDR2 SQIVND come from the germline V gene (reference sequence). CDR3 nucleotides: TGTGCCAGTAGTATGGGGGGACCTAGTGCGCCAGGGCGAGGTGAGCAGTACTTC. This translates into CASSMGGPSAPGRGEQYF. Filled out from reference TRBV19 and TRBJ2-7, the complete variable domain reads DGGITQSPKYLFRKEGQNVTLSCEQNLNHDAMYWYRQDPGQGLRLIYYSQIVNDFQKGDIAEGYSVSREKKESFPLTVTSAQKNPTAFYLCASSMGGPSAPGRGEQYFGPGTRLTVT.

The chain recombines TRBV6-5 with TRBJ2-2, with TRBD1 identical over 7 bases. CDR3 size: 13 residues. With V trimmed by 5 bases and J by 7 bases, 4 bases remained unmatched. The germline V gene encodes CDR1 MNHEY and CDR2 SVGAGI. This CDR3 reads CASSTGEIGELFF. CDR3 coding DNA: TGTGCCAGCAGTACAGGGGAAATCGGGGAGCTGTTTTTT.

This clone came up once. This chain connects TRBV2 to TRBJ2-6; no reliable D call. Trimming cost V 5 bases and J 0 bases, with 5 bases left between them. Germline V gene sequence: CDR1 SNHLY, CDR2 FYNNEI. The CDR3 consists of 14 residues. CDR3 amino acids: CASSSLSGANVLTF. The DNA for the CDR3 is TGTGCCAGCAGTTCTCTCTCTGGGGCCAACGTCCTGACTTTC.

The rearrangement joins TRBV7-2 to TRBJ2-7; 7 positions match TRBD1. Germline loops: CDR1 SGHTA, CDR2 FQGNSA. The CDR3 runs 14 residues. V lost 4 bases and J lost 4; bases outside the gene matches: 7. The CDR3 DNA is TGTGCCAGCAGCTCTTACAGGGGTTTATACGAGCAGTACTTC. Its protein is CASSSYRGLYEQYF.

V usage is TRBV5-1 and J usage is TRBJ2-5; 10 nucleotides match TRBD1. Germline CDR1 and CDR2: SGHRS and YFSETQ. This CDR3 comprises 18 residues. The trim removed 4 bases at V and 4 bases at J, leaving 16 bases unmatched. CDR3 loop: CASSPYLTGGVAAETQYF. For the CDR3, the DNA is TGCGCCAGCAGCCCTTACCTGACAGGGGGCGTAGCGGCAGAGACCCAGTACTTC.

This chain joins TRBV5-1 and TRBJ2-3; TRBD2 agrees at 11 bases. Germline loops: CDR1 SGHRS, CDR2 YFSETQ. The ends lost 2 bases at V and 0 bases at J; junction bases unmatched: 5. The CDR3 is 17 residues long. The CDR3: CASSLLAGVASTDTQYF. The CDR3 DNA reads TGCGCCAGCAGCTTACTAGCGGGGGTTGCTAGCACAGATACGCAGTATTTT.

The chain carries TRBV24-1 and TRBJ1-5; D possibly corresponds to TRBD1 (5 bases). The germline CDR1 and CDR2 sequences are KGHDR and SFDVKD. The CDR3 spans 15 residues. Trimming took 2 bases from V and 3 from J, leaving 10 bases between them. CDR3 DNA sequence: TGTGCCACCAGTGATTCTCAGGGTGCCAATCAGCCCCAGCATTTT. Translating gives CATSDSQGANQPQHF.

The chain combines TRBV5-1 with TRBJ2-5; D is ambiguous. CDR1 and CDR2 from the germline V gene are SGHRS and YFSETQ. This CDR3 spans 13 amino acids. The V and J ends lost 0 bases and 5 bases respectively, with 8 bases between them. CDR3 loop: CASSLARLETQYF. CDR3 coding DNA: TGCGCCAGCAGCTTGGCCCGTCTCGAGACCCAGTACTTC.

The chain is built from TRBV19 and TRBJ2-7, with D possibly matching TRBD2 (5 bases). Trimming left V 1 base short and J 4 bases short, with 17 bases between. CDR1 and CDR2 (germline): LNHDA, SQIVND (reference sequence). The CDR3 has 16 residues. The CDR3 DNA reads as TGTGCCAGTAGTATAGGGTCGGGCAGCGGAGGTTACGAGCAGTACTTC. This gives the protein CASSIGSGSGGYEQYF.

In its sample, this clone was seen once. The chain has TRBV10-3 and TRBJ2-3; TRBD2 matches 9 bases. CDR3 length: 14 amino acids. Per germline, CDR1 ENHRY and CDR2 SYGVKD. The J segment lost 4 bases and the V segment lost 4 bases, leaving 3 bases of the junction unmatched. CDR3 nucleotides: TGTGCCATCAGTGTGGCTAGCGGGGCAGATACGCAGTATTTT. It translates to CAISVASGADTQYF.

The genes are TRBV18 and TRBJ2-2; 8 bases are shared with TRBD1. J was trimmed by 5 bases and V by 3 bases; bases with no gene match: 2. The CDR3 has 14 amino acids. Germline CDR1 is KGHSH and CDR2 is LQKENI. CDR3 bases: TGTGCCAGCTCACCTCGACAGGGGACCGGGGAGCTGTTTTTT. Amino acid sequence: CASSPRQGTGELFF.

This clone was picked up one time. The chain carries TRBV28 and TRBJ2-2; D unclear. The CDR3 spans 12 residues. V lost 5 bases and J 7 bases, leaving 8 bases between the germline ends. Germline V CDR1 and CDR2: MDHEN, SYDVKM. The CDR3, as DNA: TGTGCCAGCAGTCAGTTTGGCGGGGAGCTGTTTTTT. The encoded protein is CASSQFGGELFF.